This T cell receptor beta chain was documented in a study of blood T cell repertoires in COVID-19. Across the whole study: In each case, the material was cDNA or gDNA derived from T cells, B-cell-depleted T cells, or PBMCs.

The CDR3 is 16 amino acids. The germline gives CDR1 SGHDN, CDR2 FVKESK. V shed 2 bases and J 4 bases; nucleotides not matched to a gene: 5. The table came from immunoSEQ multiplex PCR; TCRdb's copy has only in-frame clones and leaves some out. Of 150,000 or so clones in the sample, over 70% were seen once. Participants' reported clinical history set cohort assignment. The rearrangement links TRBV14 to TRBJ2-1; 10 bases map to TRBD1. The source material was PBMCs or T cells enriched from blood (not recorded which). This TCR was recovered from a woman aged 40 to 50 with acute COVID-19. CDR3 amino acids: CASSQPGQGDYNEQFF. The CDR3 DNA follows: TGTGCCAGCAGCCAACCCGGACAGGGGGATTACAATGAGCAGTTCTTC.